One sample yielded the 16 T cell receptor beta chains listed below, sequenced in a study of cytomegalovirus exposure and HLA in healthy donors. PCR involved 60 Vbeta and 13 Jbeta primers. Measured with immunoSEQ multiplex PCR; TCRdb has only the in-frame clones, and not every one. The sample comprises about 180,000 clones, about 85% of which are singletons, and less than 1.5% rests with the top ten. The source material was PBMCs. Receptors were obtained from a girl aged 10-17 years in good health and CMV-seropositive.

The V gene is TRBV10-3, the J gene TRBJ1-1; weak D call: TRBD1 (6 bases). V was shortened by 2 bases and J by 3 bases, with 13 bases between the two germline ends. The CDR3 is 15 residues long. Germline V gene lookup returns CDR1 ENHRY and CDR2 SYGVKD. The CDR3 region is CAISEQGYLYTEAFF. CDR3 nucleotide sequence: TGTGCCATCAGTGAGCAGGGGTACTTGTACACTGAAGCTTTCTTT.

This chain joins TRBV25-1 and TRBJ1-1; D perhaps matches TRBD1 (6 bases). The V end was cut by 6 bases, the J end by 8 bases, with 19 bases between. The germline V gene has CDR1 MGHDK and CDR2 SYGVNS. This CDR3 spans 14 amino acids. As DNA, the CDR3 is TGTGCCAGCAGATCCGGGACACTTAAGGCGGAAGCTTTCTTT. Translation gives CASRSGTLKAEAFF.

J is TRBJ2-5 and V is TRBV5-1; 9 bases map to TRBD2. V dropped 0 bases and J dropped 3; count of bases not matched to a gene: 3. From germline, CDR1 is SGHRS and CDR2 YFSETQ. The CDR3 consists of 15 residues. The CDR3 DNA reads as TGCGCCAGCAGCTTGGGGGGACTAGCAGAAGAGACCCAGTACTTC. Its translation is CASSLGGLAEETQYF.

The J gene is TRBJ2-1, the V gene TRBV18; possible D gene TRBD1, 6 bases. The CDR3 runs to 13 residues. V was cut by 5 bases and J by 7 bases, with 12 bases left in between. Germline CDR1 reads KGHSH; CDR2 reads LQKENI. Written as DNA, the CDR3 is TGTGCCAGCTCAAGGGACACTGAAAATGAGCAGTTCTTC. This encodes CASSRDTENEQFF. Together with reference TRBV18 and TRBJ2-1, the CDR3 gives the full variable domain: NAGVMQNPRHLVRRRGQEARLRCSPMKGHSHVYWYRQLPEEGLKFMVYLQKENIIDESGMPKERFSAEFPKEGPSILRIQQVVRGDSAAYFCASSRDTENEQFFGPGTRLTVL.

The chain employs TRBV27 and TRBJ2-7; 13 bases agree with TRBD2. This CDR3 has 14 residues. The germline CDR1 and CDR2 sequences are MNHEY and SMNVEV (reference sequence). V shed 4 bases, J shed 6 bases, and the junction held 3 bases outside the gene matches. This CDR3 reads CASSYGLAGVEQYF. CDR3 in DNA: TGTGCCAGCAGTTACGGACTAGCGGGAGTCGAGCAGTACTTC.

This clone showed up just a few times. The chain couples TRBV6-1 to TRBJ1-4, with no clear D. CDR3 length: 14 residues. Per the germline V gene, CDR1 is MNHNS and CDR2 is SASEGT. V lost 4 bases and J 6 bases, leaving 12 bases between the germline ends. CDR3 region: CASSGGGLDEKLFF. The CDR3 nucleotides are TGTGCCAGCAGTGGGGGAGGGCTTGATGAAAAACTGTTTTTT.

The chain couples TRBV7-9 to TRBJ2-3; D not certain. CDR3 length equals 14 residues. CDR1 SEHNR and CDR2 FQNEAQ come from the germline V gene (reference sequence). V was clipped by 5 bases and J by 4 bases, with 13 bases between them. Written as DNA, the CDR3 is TGTGCCAGCAGCCCCACTAACCCCCCAGATACGCAGTATTTT. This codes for CASSPTNPPDTQYF.

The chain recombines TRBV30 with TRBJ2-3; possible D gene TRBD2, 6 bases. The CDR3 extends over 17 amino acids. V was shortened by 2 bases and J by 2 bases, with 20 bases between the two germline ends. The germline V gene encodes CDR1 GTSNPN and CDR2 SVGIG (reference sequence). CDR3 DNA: TGTGCCTGGAGTAAACAGCGGGCCAGAGTTATCACAGATACGCAGTATTTT. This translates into CAWSKQRARVITDTQYF.

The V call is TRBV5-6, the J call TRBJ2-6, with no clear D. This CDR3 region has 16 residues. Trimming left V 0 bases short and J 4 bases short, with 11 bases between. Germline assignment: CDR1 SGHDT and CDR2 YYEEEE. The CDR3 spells CASSLAVGFGANVLTF. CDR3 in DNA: TGTGCCAGCAGCTTGGCCGTGGGCTTCGGGGCCAACGTCCTGACTTTC.

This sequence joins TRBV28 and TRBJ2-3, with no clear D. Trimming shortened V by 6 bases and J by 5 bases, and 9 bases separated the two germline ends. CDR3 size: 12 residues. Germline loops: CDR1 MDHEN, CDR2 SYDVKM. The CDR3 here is CASSTPGDTQYF. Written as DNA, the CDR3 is TGTGCCAGCAGCACGCCGGGAGATACGCAGTATTTT.

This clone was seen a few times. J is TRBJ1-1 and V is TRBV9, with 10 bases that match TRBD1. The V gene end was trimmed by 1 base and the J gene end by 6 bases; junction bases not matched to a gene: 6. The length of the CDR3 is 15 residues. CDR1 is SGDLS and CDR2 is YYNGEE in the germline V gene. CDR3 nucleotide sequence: TGTGCCAGCAGCGTAAACCCGACAGGGGGCTCTGAAGCTTTCTTT. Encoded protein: CASSVNPTGGSEAFF. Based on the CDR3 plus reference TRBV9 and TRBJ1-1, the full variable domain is DSGVTQTPKHLITATGQRVTLRCSPRSGDLSVYWYQQSLDQGLQFLIQYYNGEERAKGNILERFSAQQFPDLHSELNLSSLELGDSALYFCASSVNPTGGSEAFFGQGTRLTVV.

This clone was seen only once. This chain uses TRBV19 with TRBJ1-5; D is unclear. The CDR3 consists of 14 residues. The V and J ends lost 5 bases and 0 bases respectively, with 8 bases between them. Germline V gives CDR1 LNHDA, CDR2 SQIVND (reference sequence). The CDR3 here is CASSGLGSNQPQHF. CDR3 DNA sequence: TGTGCCAGTAGTGGTCTAGGTAGCAATCAGCCCCAGCATTTT.

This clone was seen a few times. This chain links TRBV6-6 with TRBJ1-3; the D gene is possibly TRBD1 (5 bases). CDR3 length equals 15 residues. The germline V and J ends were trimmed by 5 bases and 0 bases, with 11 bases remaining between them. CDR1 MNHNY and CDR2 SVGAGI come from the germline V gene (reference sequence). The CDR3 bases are TGTGCCAGCAGTCCCCAGGGTAGCTCTGGAAACACCATATATTTT. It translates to CASSPQGSSGNTIYF.

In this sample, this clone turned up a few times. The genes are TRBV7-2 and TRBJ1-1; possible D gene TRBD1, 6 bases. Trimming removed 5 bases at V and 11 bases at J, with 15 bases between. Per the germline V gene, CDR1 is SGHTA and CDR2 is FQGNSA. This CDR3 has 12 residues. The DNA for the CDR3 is TGTGCCAGCAGCCCGAGGGCAGGGGAGGCTTTCTTT. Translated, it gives CASSPRAGEAFF.

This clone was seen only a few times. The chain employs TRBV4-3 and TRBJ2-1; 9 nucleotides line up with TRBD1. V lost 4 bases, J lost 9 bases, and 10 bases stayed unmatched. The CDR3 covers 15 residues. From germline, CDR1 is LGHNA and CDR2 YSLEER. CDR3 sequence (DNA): TGCGCCAGCAGCCCGGGACAGGGTAGAGCGATTGAGCAGTTCTTC. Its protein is CASSPGQGRAIEQFF.

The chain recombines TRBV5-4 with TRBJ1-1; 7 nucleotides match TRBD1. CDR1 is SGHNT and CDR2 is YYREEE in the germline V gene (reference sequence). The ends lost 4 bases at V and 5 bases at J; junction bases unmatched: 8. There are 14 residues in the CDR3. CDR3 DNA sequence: TGTGCCAGCAGCCTCGAGCGGACAGGTACTGAAGCTTTCTTT. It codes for CASSLERTGTEAFF.